Listed below are T cell receptor beta chains from one sample, sequenced in a study of blood T cell repertoires in COVID-19. Here immunoSEQ multiplex PCR was the method, and the copy in TCRdb shows in-frame clones only, minus some. This table holds 150,000 to 200,000 clones, 75% to 85% found once. What was sequenced was peripheral blood. The receptors were sampled from a human donor in a cohort sampled during active COVID-19. The CDR3 runs from the conserved cysteine through the conserved F or W. The D gene is left open where the match is weak. Size values are once, few and many counts, or a class for expanded clones, and some rows have none.

j_call d_call v_call clone_size cdr3_nt cdr3_aa
TRBJ2-5 - TRBV7-8 - TGTGCCAGCAGCTCGGAGTTAGGTAGCCAAGAGACCCAGTACTTC CASSSELGSQETQYF
TRBJ1-2 - TRBV2 few TGTGCCAGCAGAGCAGGCGACTATGGCTACACCTTC CASRAGDYGYTF
TRBJ1-1 - TRBV5-1 - TGCGCCAGCAGCTTGCACAGCTCGAACACTGAAGCTTTCTTT CASSLHSSNTEAFF
TRBJ2-3 TRBD2 TRBV5-4 - TGTGCCAGCAGCAACCGGGCTAGCGGGGGGAACACAGATACGCAGTATTTT CASSNRASGGNTDTQYF
TRBJ2-1 TRBD2 TRBV4-2 - TGTGCCAGCAGCCAAGTAGCCAGCGGGGGTTACAATGAGCAGTTCTTC CASSQVASGGYNEQFF
TRBJ1-5 - TRBV4-1 - TGCGCCAGCAGCCAAGGACACGTCAATCAGCCCCAGCATTTT CASSQGHVNQPQHF
TRBJ1-6 - TRBV10-3 - TGTGCCATCCAAGACAGGAATTCACCCCTCCACTTT CAIQDRNSPLHF
TRBJ1-4 TRBD1 TRBV20-1 - TGCAGTGCGGGGACAGACAAACTGTTTTTT CSAGTDKLFF
TRBJ1-1 - TRBV9 few TGTGCCAGCGGGGAGGGCACTGAAGCTTTCTTT CASGEGTEAFF
TRBJ1-2 - TRBV21-1 - TGTGCCAGCAGCAAAGCTGGGACACCCCTCTTCAACTATGGCTACACCTTC CASSKAGTPLFNYGYTF
TRBJ2-6 TRBD1 TRBV19 - TGTGCCAGTATCCCCGGGACAGGGGGTGGGCCTGGGGCCAACGTCCTGACTTTC CASIPGTGGGPGANVLTF
TRBJ2-7 TRBD1 TRBV9 - TGTGCCAGCAGCCAGACAGGGGACTCCCCTGAGCAGTACTTC CASSQTGDSPEQYF
TRBJ2-7 - TRBV7-9 - TGTGCCAGCAGTTCTCGGAGCGGGCCCTACGAGCAGTACTTC CASSSRSGPYEQYF
TRBJ1-3 - TRBV25-1 - TGTGCCAGCACGGGGATCTCTGGAAACACCATATATTTT CASTGISGNTIYF
TRBJ2-5 - TRBV27 - TGTGCCAGCAGGGGGCTTCAAGAGACCCAGTACTTC CASRGLQETQYF
TRBJ1-1 - TRBV10-3 - TGTGCCATCAGTGTTTCAGGAAACACTGAAGCTTTCTTT CAISVSGNTEAFF
TRBJ1-5 - TRBV7-2 - TGTGCCAGCAGCACATACCCCCCGGACAGCCAGCCCCAGCATTTT CASSTYPPDSQPQHF
TRBJ2-5 TRBD2 TRBV6-2/TRBV6-3 - TGTGCCAGCAGTTACGGCGACTGGACTAGTCATCAGACCCAGTACTTC CASSYGDWTSHQTQYF
TRBJ2-7 - TRBV4-3 - TGCGCCAGCAGCCAAGAGCCCACGGACAGGCAGTACTTC CASSQEPTDRQYF
TRBJ1-5 TRBD1 TRBV7-6 - TGTGCCAGCAGCGCCGCCGGGACAGGGTCCAATCAGCCCCAGCATTTT CASSAAGTGSNQPQHF
TRBJ2-7 TRBD2 TRBV28 - TGTGCCAGCAGCCGGGGACTAGCGGGAGACGAGCAGTACTTC CASSRGLAGDEQYF
TRBJ1-5 - TRBV7-2 - TGTGCCAGCAGCTTAGCGCCGGTGGGCTATAGCAATCAGCCCCAGCATTTT CASSLAPVGYSNQPQHF
TRBJ2-7 - TRBV9 - TGTGCCAGCACGACGCAGGAGGGTTACGAGCAGTACTTC CASTTQEGYEQYF
TRBJ1-2 - TRBV9 - TGTGCCAGCAGCCCCCGGGAGGCGACCCACTATGGCTACACCTTC CASSPREATHYGYTF
TRBJ1-4 TRBD1 TRBV7-9 - TGTGCCAGCAGCCCGACAGACAGGGCCGGTGAAAAACTGTTTTTT CASSPTDRAGEKLFF
TRBJ2-7 TRBD2 TRBV10-2 - TGCGCCAGCAGATTAGCGGGGTTGAGGGACGAGCAGTACTTC CASRLAGLRDEQYF
TRBJ1-4 - TRBV19 - TGTGCCAGTAGTATAGATGCCCTACGCCTTAATGAAAAACTGTTTTTT CASSIDALRLNEKLFF
TRBJ1-1 - TRBV28 - TGTGCCAGCAGTCGATGGGGCAGGCTGAACACTGAAGCTTTCTTT CASSRWGRLNTEAFF
TRBJ2-1 TRBD2 TRBV4-2 - TGTGCCAGCAGCCTCGGGACTAGCGGCCTCTACAATGAGCAGTTCTTC CASSLGTSGLYNEQFF
TRBJ2-5 TRBD1 TRBV25-1 - TGTGCCAGCAGTGGACAGGGGGCAGGTCTTGAGACCCAGTACTTC CASSGQGAGLETQYF
TRBJ2-5 TRBD2 TRBV5-4 - TGTGCCAGCAGCTTGGGACGGGGGGGAGAGACCCAGTACTTC CASSLGRGGETQYF
TRBJ2-7 TRBD1 TRBV11-3 - TGTGCCAGCAGCCCCCCGGGACAGAACGAGCAGTACTTC CASSPPGQNEQYF
TRBJ1-2 - TRBV11-2 - TGTGCCAGCAGCCTCCCCCCGGGGTCGGGAGGCTACACCTTC CASSLPPGSGGYTF
TRBJ1-1 - TRBV19 once TGTGCCAGTAGTAAATTTGGGACAACTATGAACACTGAAGCTTTCTTT CASSKFGTTMNTEAFF
TRBJ1-2 - TRBV25-1 once TGTGCCAGCAGTGGCCTATTAGGACACATCTATGGCTACACCTTC CASSGLLGHIYGYTF
TRBJ2-1 TRBD2 TRBV4-1 few TGCGCCAGCACCTTTCCACTAGCGGGAGGGCCTAGGGAGCAGTTCTTC CASTFPLAGGPREQFF
TRBJ1-2 - TRBV7-9 - TGTGCCAGCAGCTTGGCGGGGCCCGACAACTATGGCTACACCTTC CASSLAGPDNYGYTF
TRBJ1-2 TRBD1 TRBV2 once TGTGCCAGCAGTGCCAGGGGGCTTACCCTCGGCTACACCTTC CASSARGLTLGYTF
TRBJ2-1 TRBD1 TRBV6-2/TRBV6-3 - TGTGCCAGCAGTTACCCAAAGACAGGGGAGGCCCCTAAACTGAATGAGCAGTTCTTC CASSYPKTGEAPKLNEQFF
TRBJ2-3 TRBD2 TRBV10-1 - TGCGCCAGCAGTGAAGATAGCGGGGGGGCAACAGATACGCAGTATTTT CASSEDSGGATDTQYF
TRBJ2-2 TRBD2 TRBV4-1 - TGCGCCAGCAGCCAATTGGGGGGGAACGGGGAGCTGTTTTTT CASSQLGGNGELFF
TRBJ1-3 TRBD1 TRBV9 - TGTGCCAGCAGCGTGGACAGGGGGCCTGGAAACACCATATATTTT CASSVDRGPGNTIYF
TRBJ1-3 - TRBV28 - TGTGCCAGCAGGCAGGAAGAATCTGGAAACACCATATATTTT CASRQEESGNTIYF
TRBJ1-2 - TRBV28 - TGTGCCAGCAGTTTCACACCCACTAACTATGGCTACACCTTC CASSFTPTNYGYTF
TRBJ1-2 - TRBV5-8 - TGTGCCAGCAGCTTAGGACAGTCTTTTGGCTATGGCTACACCTTC CASSLGQSFGYGYTF
TRBJ2-2 TRBD2 TRBV5-1 few TGCGCCAGCGCAAGCGGGATTAGCCCCGGGGAGCTGTTTTTT CASASGISPGELFF
TRBJ2-3 TRBD1 TRBV6-2/TRBV6-3 - TGTGCCAGCAGCCTCGGGTCAGGGGGTACGCAGTATTTT CASSLGSGGTQYF
TRBJ2-7 TRBD1 TRBV28 - TGTGCCAGCAGGCAAGGACAGGTCAACGAGCAGTACTTC CASRQGQVNEQYF
TRBJ1-2 TRBD1 TRBV6-1 - TGTGCCAGCAGTGATGGTCGACAGGGGGCGATTTATAACTATGGCTACACCTTC CASSDGRQGAIYNYGYTF